The 4 T cell receptor beta chains given below trace back to one sample, sequenced in a study of blood T cell repertoires in COVID-19. The repertoire was sequenced with immunoSEQ multiplex PCR; TCRdb's copy has only in-frame clones and lacks some. Here the sample spans roughly 300,000 clones, approximately 89% being singletons. The source material was peripheral blood. These receptors originate from a woman aged 45-60 years who had recovered from COVID-19.

The chain uses TRBV2 and TRBJ2-2; 7 bases line up with TRBD1. CDR3 length: 12 amino acids. With 6 bases clipped from V and 6 bases from J, the junction kept 1 base outside the gene matches. Germline CDR1 SNHLY, CDR2 FYNNEI. For the CDR3, the DNA is TGTGCCAGCAGGGGGACAGCCGGGGAGCTGTTTTTT. Translation gives CASRGTAGELFF.

V gene TRBV5-4 combines with J gene TRBJ2-1; 7 bases are a match to TRBD2. Unmatched junction bases numbered 6, after V lost 0 bases and J lost 0 bases. Germline CDR1 and CDR2: SGHNT and YYREEE (reference sequence). The CDR3 has 17 residues. CDR3 residues: CASSLALWGGSYNEQFF. The CDR3 region has the DNA TGTGCCAGCAGCTTGGCCCTCTGGGGGGGCTCCTACAATGAGCAGTTCTTC. The whole variable domain, filled in from reference TRBV5-4 and TRBJ2-1, reads ETGVTQSPTHLIKTRGQQVTLRCSSQSGHNTVSWYQQALGQGPQFIFQYYREEENGRGNFPPRFSGLQFPNYSSELNVNALELDDSALYLCASSLALWGGSYNEQFFGPGTRLTVL.

The chain uses TRBV7-2 and TRBJ1-6; 7 bases are shared with TRBD1. The germline gives CDR1 SGHTA, CDR2 FQGNSA. The CDR3 has 16 residues. The V gene end was trimmed by 2 bases and the J gene end by 9 bases; junction bases not matched to a gene: 10. The CDR3 spells CASSLLPTGEGSPLHF. The DNA of the CDR3 is TGTGCCAGCAGCTTATTACCCACAGGGGAAGGTTCACCCCTCCACTTT.

This clone was seen a few times. V usage is TRBV29-1 and J usage is TRBJ2-5; 7 nucleotides agree with TRBD2. Trimming cost V 7 bases and J 1 base; bases outside gene matches: 3. Per germline, CDR1 SQVTM and CDR2 ANQGSEA. CDR3 length equals 12 residues. As DNA, the CDR3 is TGCAGCGGTCGGGGGGTCCAAGAGACCCAGTACTTC. Translated, it gives CSGRGVQETQYF.